These T cell receptor beta chains were read from a single sample in a study of OX40 agonist ivuxolimab in advanced cancers. Data came from immunoSEQ multiplex PCR; TCRdb stores just in-frame clones and leaves some out. The table includes fewer than 30,000 clones, approximately 83% detected once. This specimen was CD4+ or CD8+ T cells sorted from blood, taken in a trial of the OX40 agonist ivuxolimab. These receptors were obtained from an adult with an advanced solid tumor such as melanoma, head and neck, liver or kidney cancer. The CDR3 runs from the conserved cysteine through the conserved F or W. A D gene is named only where the DNA matches it firmly. Expanded clones are given a class, and other clones once, few, many or no size at all.

clone_size	v_call	cdr3_length	j_call	d_call	cdr3_nt	cdr3_aa
once	TRBV4-2	17	TRBJ2-4	.	TGTGCCAGCAGCCCCCTGGTCAGGGGGGCGGGAACGAACATTCAGTACTTC	CASSPLVRGAGTNIQYF
.	TRBV28	14	TRBJ2-7	.	TGTGCCAGCAGTTTTTTGCCTAGCTCCTACGAGCAGTACTTC	CASSFLPSSYEQYF
.	TRBV6-6	14	TRBJ1-1	.	TGTGCCAGCAGAGATCCTGCCCTGAACACTGAAGCTTTCTTT	CASRDPALNTEAFF
.	TRBV7-9	16	TRBJ2-7	.	TGTGCCAGCAGCCCCGAAGGCGTAGCGGCTCCCTACGAGCAGTACTTC	CASSPEGVAAPYEQYF
.	TRBV28	16	TRBJ1-4	TRBD1	TGTGCCAGCAGTTTCAGCGCGAGGGGGCGGGATGAAAAACTGTTTTTT	CASSFSARGRDEKLFF
.	TRBV28	16	TRBJ2-1	.	TGTGCCAGCAGGGACCAGGCCGGGACTGCATACAATGAGCAGTTCTTC	CASRDQAGTAYNEQFF
.	TRBV5-1	21	TRBJ1-2	.	TGCGCCAGCAGCTCCGAACCCGCTTTACAAACAGGGTTCCAATTGAACTATGGCTACACCTTC	CASSSEPALQTGFQLNYGYTF
many	TRBV11-1	15	TRBJ1-1	TRBD1	TGTGCCAGCAGCATGATAGGCGGACAGGACACTGAAGCTTTCTTT	CASSMIGGQDTEAFF
.	TRBV6-1	16	TRBJ2-5	TRBD2	TGTGCCAGCAGTGAAGTACTAACTAGCGGGAAAGAGACCCAGTACTTC	CASSEVLTSGKETQYF
.	TRBV9	16	TRBJ2-3	.	TGTGCCAGCAGCTCAACGGGCGGGGTGAGCACAGATACGCAGTATTTT	CASSSTGGVSTDTQYF
.	TRBV4-1	16	TRBJ2-7	TRBD2	TGCGCCAGCAGCCAACTCGGTCTAGCGGGGAACTACGAGCAGTACTTC	CASSQLGLAGNYEQYF
.	TRBV11-3	16	TRBJ2-1	.	TGTGCCAGCAGCCCAAGTTCGAACTCGCTTAACAATGAGCAGTTCTTC	CASSPSSNSLNNEQFF
.	TRBV19	13	TRBJ1-6	.	TGTGCCAGTAGTATGGGCGGAAGTTCACCCCTCCACTTT	CASSMGGSSPLHF
.	TRBV4-3	15	TRBJ2-7	TRBD1	TGCGCCAGCAGCCAAGATCTGGGGTCAGGGGGCGAGCAGTACTTC	CASSQDLGSGGEQYF
.	TRBV28	19	TRBJ2-5	TRBD1	TGTGCCAGCAGTTTTCCGGGACAGGGTAAACTTCATCAAAGGGAGACCCAGTACTTC	CASSFPGQGKLHQRETQYF
.	TRBV27	12	TRBJ2-7	.	TGTGCCAGCAGTAAGGGATACTACGAGCAGTACTTC	CASSKGYYEQYF
.	TRBV29-1	10	TRBJ1-1	.	TGCAGCTCCCCGGACGCTGAAGCTTTCTTT	CSSPDAEAFF
once	TRBV10-1	18	TRBJ2-1	TRBD2	TGCGCCAGCAGTGGGGCTAGCGGGAGGTCTGGTCCCTACAATGAGCAGTTCTTC	CASSGASGRSGPYNEQFF
.	TRBV28	18	TRBJ2-2	TRBD2	TGTGCCAGCAGTCAATTGGGACTAGCGGGGGGCGGAACCGGGGAGCTGTTTTTT	CASSQLGLAGGGTGELFF
.	TRBV28	16	TRBJ2-7	TRBD1	TGTGCCAGCAGCAAATATTCCGGGACAGGGTCCTACGAGCAGTACTTC	CASSKYSGTGSYEQYF
once	TRBV5-4	16	TRBJ1-6	.	TGTGCCAGCAGCTCTCAAACAGGGCCCTATAATTCACCCCTCCACTTT	CASSSQTGPYNSPLHF
.	TRBV7-3	16	TRBJ2-5	.	TGTGCCAGCAGCCCGTTCTCGGGGGGCTATGAAGAGACCCAGTACTTC	CASSPFSGGYEETQYF
.	TRBV2	14	TRBJ2-3	.	TGTGCCAGCAGTGAAGGGCAGGGGACAGATACGCAGTATTTT	CASSEGQGTDTQYF
.	TRBV6-1	13	TRBJ1-1	TRBD1	TGTGCCAGCAGTGGGACAGGGCTCACTGAAGCTTTCTTT	CASSGTGLTEAFF
few	TRBV7-9	13	TRBJ1-2	.	TGTGCCAGCAGCTTTGATTTGGACTATGGCTACACCTTC	CASSFDLDYGYTF
.	TRBV6-1	15	TRBJ2-3	.	TGTGCCAGCAGTGATTATGGGGCCTCCGGCGATACGCAGTATTTT	CASSDYGASGDTQYF